This T cell receptor beta chain was profiled in a study of cytomegalovirus exposure and HLA in healthy donors. Study information: Counted in an early data release were about 85 million unique TCRs from HLA-typed donors.

This CDR3 has 15 amino acids. Germline V gene lookup returns CDR1 SGHRS and CDR2 YFSETQ. PCR involved 60 Vbeta and 13 Jbeta primers. Produced via immunoSEQ multiplex PCR; TCRdb's table is partial and in-frame only. The sample consists of 120,000 or so clones, over 65% of them appearing once. Despite likely unrecorded immune exposures, the donors were nominally healthy at the time of sampling. About this clone: Its specificity is unknown.

Whole-study results and caveats: According to an earlier analysis, most TCR beta V segments yielded productive rearrangements about 87% or about 30% of the time.

The sample taken for sequencing was PBMCs. The receptor was isolated from a man younger than 30 in good health and CMV-seropositive. The rearrangement uses TRBV5-1 and TRBJ2-5, with 9 bases that match TRBD1. TRBJ2-7 matches the DNA end more closely, so the J call is doubtful. The CDR3 bases are TGCGCCAGCAGCTTGGGCTGGGACAGGGTCCACGAGCAGTACTTC. Translated: CASSLGWDRVHEQYF.